This T cell receptor beta chain was recovered during a study of shared clonotypes between healthy human individuals. Across the study: Each donor's CD4 naive and CD4 memory cells filled three plates apiece, CD8 naive two, and CD8 memory one.

This CDR3 has 14 amino acids. V shed 4 bases and J 0 bases; nucleotides not matched to a gene: 2. Germline V gives CDR1 SGHNT, CDR2 YENEEA. Regarding this clone: Antigen unknown.

General study results and limits: Clonotypes shared by all four sorted-subset donors had higher generation probabilities than non-shared clonotypes. Sorted-subset sequencing was shown by rarefaction to be incomplete despite large depth.

Per the study methods: ImmunoSEQ output lacked quality scores and full-length reads, limiting matched filtering. Only in-frame clones appear in the TCRdb table, and some are missing; sequencing was by immunoSEQ multiplex PCR. The V and J calls and clone size are taken from that table; D and trimming were inferred from the DNA. The sample includes hundreds of thousands of clones, about 70% of them seen just once. Sample: memory CD4+ T cells sorted from blood. Sample subset: CD45RA-negative fraction. This chain joins TRBV11-3 and TRBJ2-7; 8 bases match TRBD2. The sequence was collected from a man younger than 40 in good health. The CDR3 sequence: CASSSGGGSYEQYF. The CDR3 coding sequence is TGTGCCAGCAGCTCCGGGGGGGGCTCCTACGAGCAGTACTTC.